Detailed here is one TCR beta chain. Its antigen remains unidentified. Base qualities were left out, and no much larger clone turns up one base away. This sample was taken from a study of PD-L1 blockade in urothelial cancer (dated by TCRdb to 2015 to 2018). At the level of the whole study: Therapy was started in the mid-2010s for all patients, and atezolizumab 1,200 mg was administered intravenously every 3 weeks. About 90% of the 29 patients were identified as males with urothelial cancer of bladder origin, and a prior smoking history was reported by 18 of 29 patients. An ECOG performance status of 0 or 1 was recorded for the patients, and 0 to 3 prior chemotherapy regimens had been received by the patients. Blood samples were analyzed at 3 weeks after treatment start (second dose) and at 6 weeks after treatment start. Blood samples gave a median of 141,255 T cells and 83,000 or so unique TCRs, with a median clonality of 0.080. The study, an exploratory multi-omic analysis, examined somatic, immune and clinical correlates of response to PD-L1 blockade with atezolizumab in urothelial cancer. Pretreatment tumor samples, along with matched peripheral blood collected serially before and after atezolizumab treatment, underwent TCR sequencing. Progression-free survival longer than 6 months counted as durable clinical benefit, and TCR features were additionally tested against both progression-free and overall survival. In the same patients, pretreatment tumors underwent whole exome sequencing and RNA sequencing in addition to TCR sequencing. Durable clinical benefit was achieved by nine patients but not by the remaining 20. Pretreatment blood TCR-seq was available for 30 or so patients, at least one posttreatment blood collection was obtained for 25 or so patients, and tumor TCR-seq was available for 25 or so patients. Broader findings and caveats from the paper: At 3 weeks after the start of treatment, tumor-associated TCR clones in peripheral blood had expanded more in patients with durable benefit (n of about 21, p = 0.022). A pretreatment peripheral blood TCR clonality below the median was linked to improved progression-free and overall survival. Because the sample size was small (n = 29) and many of the analyses were exploratory, the results are meant to be hypothesis-generating.

To estimate absolute template abundance from read counts, synthetic TCR analog templates were spiked into each PCR. Using the immunoSEQ assay, TCRbeta CDR3 regions were amplified from genomic DNA with bias-controlled V and J gene primers. Sequencing of rearranged TCRbeta segments was done at approximately 20X coverage. In the authors' own workflow: Sequencing errors were corrected by clustering, and CDR3s were annotated against IMGT so that V, D and J genes could be assigned. Downstream analyses used only productive TCRbeta rearrangements, leaving out any out-of-frame or stop-codon sequences. Clonality was calculated as one minus the Shannon entropy normalized by the log of the number of unique productive sequences. Fisher's exact test with Benjamini-Hochberg correction, using a cutoff of adjusted p below 0.01, was how clones that differed between time points or between blood and tumor were identified. Here the immuneACCESS table is served through TCRdb, limited to in-frame sequences with V and J called. Missing clones are a known gap in these copies; in checked studies unresolved V genes cover under half, and the rest lacks a known reason. The V and J calls and clone size come from that table; D and trimming were worked out from the DNA. The sample records about 41,000 clones, 80% to 90% of which are singletons. 2% to 3% of the sample is in the top ten clones.

This specimen's time point label, per the study, means: peripheral blood 6 weeks after treatment start. The cohort included 29 patients with locally advanced or metastatic urothelial carcinoma who were treated at Memorial Sloan Kettering on a trial protocol. Peripheral blood mononuclear cells were collected pretreatment and during treatment, with between 1 and 8 total time points obtained per patient. The Qiagen DNeasy Blood extraction kit was used to purify genomic DNA from total PBMCs and tumor samples. PBMCs were collected pretreatment and during treatment and were isolated and stored as previously described. The source of this sequence is a man aged 70-80 years with urothelial cancer. The sample was PBMCs, taken around atezolizumab (anti-PD-L1) treatment.

The nucleotide sequence reads as follows: TGTGCCAGCAGCCAAGTGCAGGCGCGGGGAGAGAGCTCACCCGAGCAGTACTTC. Translated, it reads CASSQVQARGESSPEQYF. Recombination linked TRBV4-2 to TRBJ2-7; TRBD2 is possibly the D segment (6 matching bases). CDR1 and CDR2, looked up from the germline V gene, are LGHNA and YNFKEQ. From the cysteine up to the phenylalanine, the CDR3 has a length of 18 residues. The kept DNA is CDR3 alone, 54 bases in frame from the first base. The trim is 1 base for V and 6 bases for J, with a gap of 25 bases between the germline ends.